What follows are 28 T cell receptor beta chains derived from one specimen sequenced in a study of blood T cell repertoires in COVID-19. Profiling relied on immunoSEQ multiplex PCR, and the TCRdb table lists in-frame clones only, not all of them. Seen here are 140,000 or so clones, more than 75% observed once, and the top ten hold roughly 3.9%. The sample consisted of peripheral blood. Receptors originate from a woman of 80 years or more with acute or convalescent COVID-19.

This chain joins TRBV28 and TRBJ1-6; D may be TRBD1 (6 bases). Trimming left V 4 bases short and J 9 bases short, with 25 bases between. The CDR3 has 18 residues. Looked up from germline, CDR1 is MDHEN and CDR2 is SYDVKM. Written as DNA, the CDR3 is TGTGCCAGCAGTTCATTCTCAACCGGGACATTAGTGCGTTCACCCCTCCACTTT. Translated, it gives CASSSFSTGTLVRSPLHF. Based on the CDR3 plus reference TRBV28 and TRBJ1-6, the full variable domain is DVKVTQSSRYLVKRTGEKVFLECVQDMDHENMFWYRQDPGLGLRLIYFSYDVKMKEKGDIPEGYSVSREKKERFSLILESASTNQTSMYLCASSSFSTGTLVRSPLHFGNGTRLTVT.

This clone was observed a few times. The rearrangement uses TRBV2 and TRBJ1-1, with D perhaps matching TRBD1 (6 bases). This CDR3 has 13 amino acids. In germline, CDR1 is SNHLY, CDR2 FYNNEI. Trimming left V 6 bases short and J 1 base short, with 9 bases between. Here the CDR3 DNA reads TGTGCCAGCAGGTTACAGGGGAACACTGAAGCTTTCTTT. The encoded protein is CASRLQGNTEAFF.

This CDR3 reads CASSVGSSYEQYF. The CDR3 nucleotides read TGCGCCAGCAGCGTCGGTAGCTCCTACGAGCAGTACTTC. This sequence joins TRBV4-1 and TRBJ2-7; D remains ambiguous. The V gene's germline CDR1 is MGHRA and CDR2 YSYEKL. The CDR3 totals 13 residues. The V gene lost 5 bases and the J gene lost 0 bases, with 8 bases spanning the gap.

The rearrangement uses TRBV2 and TRBJ1-5; 8 bases map to TRBD1. Germline assignment: CDR1 SNHLY and CDR2 FYNNEI. V trimming: 10 bases; J trimming: 11 bases; junction bases outside the gene matches: 16. The CDR3 extends over 14 amino acids. The CDR3 sequence: CATTQGVGIGTQHF. Written as DNA, the CDR3 is TGTGCCACGACACAGGGGGTGGGGATTGGGACCCAGCATTTT. The variable domain in full, completed from reference TRBV2 and TRBJ1-5, reads EPEVTQTPSHQVTQMGQEVILRCVPISNHLYFYWYRQILGQKVEFLVSFYNNEISEKSEIFDDQFSVERPDGSNFTLKIRSTKLEDSAMYFCATTQGVGIGTQHFGDGTRLSIL.

The chain carries TRBV12-3 or TRBV12-4 and TRBJ2-7; D might be TRBD1 (5 bases). V was pared by 4 bases and J by 6 bases, with 13 bases between. The CDR3 sequence is 13 residues long. This CDR3 reads CASSSEVRGEQYF. The CDR3 DNA reads as TGTGCCAGCAGTTCCGAGGTTAGGGGCGAGCAGTACTTC.

The chain carries TRBV7-9 and TRBJ1-4; no firm D call. The germline V gene encodes CDR1 SEHNR and CDR2 FQNEAQ (reference sequence). V gave up 6 bases and J gave up 5 bases, with 13 bases separating them. This CDR3 has 14 amino acids. The chain's CDR3 is CASSRTAANEKLFF. The CDR3, as DNA: TGTGCCAGCAGTAGAACAGCGGCAAATGAAAAACTGTTTTTT.

This clone was found once. The chain couples TRBV5-8 to TRBJ1-2, with D tentatively TRBD1 (5 bases). Trimming left V 0 bases short and J 4 bases short, with 13 bases between. CDR3 length equals 15 residues. Germline V gene sequence: CDR1 SGHTS, CDR2 YDEGEE. CDR3 coding DNA: TGTGCCAGCAGCTTGGTGATATATAGGGGCTATGGCTACACCTTC. Translation gives CASSLVIYRGYGYTF.

The DNA of the CDR3 is TGTGCCAGCAGTGAGTTGAAGGGAGTTGAAGGCTACACCTTC. This gives the protein CASSELKGVEGYTF. The chain recombines TRBV2 with TRBJ1-2; D unclear. Trimming took 3 bases from V and 8 from J, leaving 16 bases between them. CDR3 length equals 14 residues. The V gene's germline CDR1 is SNHLY and CDR2 FYNNEI.

CDR3 nucleotide sequence: TGTGCCAGCAACAAAGGACTGAGCTCTGGGGCCAACGTCCTGACTTTC. Its translation is CASNKGLSSGANVLTF. The chain is built from TRBV5-4 and TRBJ2-6, with D possibly matching TRBD2 (5 bases). The CDR3 has 16 amino acids. The V and J ends lost 6 bases and 0 bases respectively, with 13 bases between them. CDR1 is SGHNT and CDR2 is YYREEE in the germline V gene (reference sequence).

The V and J genes are TRBV9 and TRBJ1-3, with 9 bases fitting TRBD1. The CDR3 covers 14 residues. Trimming at V came to 4 bases and at J to 4 bases, leaving 3 bases not matched to a gene. CDR1 is SGDLS and CDR2 is YYNGEE in the germline V gene. The CDR3 is CASSRQGVGNTIYF. The DNA for the CDR3 is TGTGCCAGCAGCCGACAGGGGGTGGGAAACACCATATATTTT.

The J gene is TRBJ1-4, the V gene TRBV7-9; no clear D gene. The length of the CDR3 is 17 residues. V gave up 6 bases and J gave up 1 base, with 18 bases separating them. In germline, CDR1 is SEHNR, CDR2 FQNEAQ (reference sequence). The CDR3 loop reads CASSLSRSIRTNEKLFF. The CDR3 bases are TGTGCCAGCAGTTTAAGCCGTTCAATCCGAACTAATGAAAAACTGTTTTTT.

The rearrangement uses TRBV7-8 and TRBJ1-5, with D unresolved. Germline V lookup: CDR1 SGHVS, CDR2 FQNEAQ. The V end lost 0 bases, the J end lost 2 bases, and 11 bases lay between the germline ends. There are 16 residues in the CDR3. CDR3 sequence reads: CASSLARAGGNQPQHF. The DNA for the CDR3 is TGTGCCAGCAGCTTAGCGCGAGCGGGCGGCAATCAGCCCCAGCATTTT.

This chain links TRBV5-1 with TRBJ2-7; D not certain. CDR3 length: 13 amino acids. V was clipped by 0 bases and J by 0 bases, with 4 bases between them. Germline V lookup: CDR1 SGHRS, CDR2 YFSETQ. The DNA of the CDR3 is TGCGCCAGCAGCTTGGTCAGCTCCTACGAGCAGTACTTC. It specifies CASSLVSSYEQYF.

The V and J genes are TRBV6-6 and TRBJ2-1; D is ambiguous. Germline CDR1 is MNHNY and CDR2 is SVGAGI (reference sequence). This CDR3 has 12 amino acids. Trimming pared 6 bases from V and 8 bases from J, leaving 11 bases between. CDR3 in amino acids: CASSHSRYEQFF. CDR3 DNA sequence: TGTGCCAGCAGCCACTCCAGGTATGAGCAGTTCTTC.

The table lists this clone with a few counts. The V gene is TRBV15, the J gene TRBJ2-4; D may be TRBD1 (5 bases). This CDR3 region has 13 residues. Trimming removed 0 bases from V and 9 bases from J, with 9 bases in between. Looked up from germline, CDR1 is LNHNV and CDR2 is YYDKDF (reference sequence). For the CDR3, the DNA is TGTGCCACCAGCAGAGATCTCCAGGGCATTCAGTACTTC. Protein: CATSRDLQGIQYF.

The V gene is TRBV9, the J gene TRBJ2-7; no definite D call. Germline CDR1 reads SGDLS; CDR2 reads YYNGEE. The CDR3 has 14 amino acids. Trimming cost V 0 bases and J 0 bases, with 7 bases left between them. In nucleotides, the CDR3 is TGTGCCAGCAGCGTAGCTACAGTCTCCTACGAGCAGTACTTC. The encoded protein is CASSVATVSYEQYF.

The genes are TRBV19 and TRBJ1-1; possibly TRBD1 for D (5 bases). V was shortened by 4 bases and J by 1 base, with 10 bases between the two germline ends. The germline gives CDR1 LNHDA, CDR2 SQIVND (reference sequence). The CDR3 covers 14 residues. CDR3 residues: CASSRRQTNTEAFF. CDR3 coding DNA: TGTGCCAGTAGTAGAAGACAGACGAACACTGAAGCTTTCTTT.

The chain is built from TRBV29-1 and TRBJ2-1, with 14 bases fitting TRBD2. This CDR3 is built from 16 residues. CDR1 and CDR2 from the germline V gene are SQVTM and ANQGSEA. V lost 5 bases, J lost 0 bases, and 3 bases stayed unmatched. CDR3 in DNA: TGCAGCGTTTGGGGGACTAGCGGGAGCTCCTACAATGAGCAGTTCTTC. The encoded protein is CSVWGTSGSSYNEQFF.

The chain links TRBV6-5 to TRBJ1-1; D might be TRBD1 (5 bases). V lost 6 bases and J 0 bases, leaving 14 bases between the germline ends. In germline, CDR1 is MNHEY, CDR2 SVGAGI. The CDR3 length is 15 residues. CDR3 in DNA: TGTGCCAGCAGCCTTGTCCAGGACATGAACACTGAAGCTTTCTTT. Its protein product is CASSLVQDMNTEAFF.

The chain couples TRBV9 to TRBJ2-3; possibly TRBD1 for D (6 bases). The CDR3 length is 12 residues. Deletions cut 1 base from V and 10 bases from J, with 10 bases between. The V gene's germline CDR1 is SGDLS and CDR2 YYNGEE. CDR3 coding DNA: TGTGCCAGCAGCGTAAACGAGGGGGCGCAGTATTTT. Residues: CASSVNEGAQYF.

The V and J genes are TRBV9 and TRBJ1-2, with TRBD1 matching 11 bases. Per germline, CDR1 SGDLS and CDR2 YYNGEE. CDR3 length: 15 amino acids. V shed 3 bases, J shed 8 bases, and the junction held 9 bases outside the gene matches. The CDR3 protein is CASSAQPGQGDGYTF. The CDR3 DNA reads TGTGCCAGCAGCGCCCAACCGGGACAGGGGGACGGCTACACCTTC.

The rearrangement links TRBV7-2 to TRBJ2-2, with TRBD2 matching 7 bases. Trimming at V came to 3 bases and at J to 6 bases, leaving 4 bases not matched to a gene. The CDR3 loop spans 14 amino acids. Germline V gene lookup returns CDR1 SGHTA and CDR2 FQGNSA. The CDR3: CASSFNAGAGELFF. The CDR3 nucleotides read TGTGCCAGCAGCTTCAATGCGGGAGCCGGGGAGCTGTTTTTT.

This clone occurred once. V and J are TRBV24-1 and TRBJ2-2; 9 nucleotides align to TRBD1. In germline, CDR1 is KGHDR, CDR2 SFDVKD. The CDR3 covers 15 residues. The trim removed 4 bases at V and 5 bases at J, leaving 4 bases unmatched. CDR3 sequence (DNA): TGTGCCACCAGTGACCGGGACAGGGTAACCGGGGAGCTGTTTTTT. Translating gives CATSDRDRVTGELFF.

J is TRBJ1-2 and V is TRBV2; D unresolved. The CDR3 totals 12 residues. Germline values: CDR1 SNHLY, CDR2 FYNNEI. V lost 4 bases and J 1 base, leaving 4 bases between the germline ends. The CDR3 DNA follows: TGTGCCAGCAGTGCACTTAACTATGGCTACACCTTC. Residues: CASSALNYGYTF.

The V call is TRBV7-3, the J call TRBJ2-3; 10 bases agree with TRBD2. With V trimmed by 5 bases and J by 2 bases, 7 bases remained unmatched. The V gene's germline CDR1 is SGHTA and CDR2 FQGTGA. This CDR3 is built from 16 residues. The CDR3 loop reads CASSIGTSELTDTQYF. The CDR3 DNA is TGTGCCAGCAGCATCGGGACTAGCGAGCTCACAGATACGCAGTATTTT.

The V gene is TRBV11-1, the J gene TRBJ1-2; no clear D. Germline lookup yields CDR1 SGHAT and CDR2 FQDESV (reference sequence). The CDR3 totals 12 residues. The ends were cut back, 3 bases at V and 7 bases at J, with 9 bases in the middle. The DNA of the CDR3 is TGTGCCAGCAGCTTCGCGGGATCTGGCTACACCTTC. Its translation is CASSFAGSGYTF.

This sequence joins TRBV15 and TRBJ1-1, with D uncertain. V lost 1 base, J lost 3 bases, and 9 bases lay in between. The CDR3 consists of 14 residues. The germline CDR1 and CDR2 sequences are LNHNV and YYDKDF (reference sequence). In nucleotides, the CDR3 is TGTGCCACCAGCAGAGTAGAGGGTGACACTGAAGCTTTCTTT. Translation: CATSRVEGDTEAFF.

The rearrangement uses TRBV24-1 and TRBJ2-5; 8 nucleotides line up with TRBD1. Losses at the gene ends were 4 bases for V and 2 bases for J; bases not matched to a gene: 14. The CDR3 contains 18 residues. Germline values: CDR1 KGHDR, CDR2 SFDVKD. The CDR3 DNA sequence: TGTGCCACCAGTGACCCCTCGTGGGCAGGGGGCAATCAAGAGACCCAGTACTTC. Translated, it gives CATSDPSWAGGNQETQYF.